This note documents a single TCR beta chain sequence. Its cognate antigen is unknown. The CDR3 loop spans 14 amino acids. After removal of 1 base from V and 4 bases from J, the junction contained 4 bases not matched to a gene. Germline CDR1 SGHVS, CDR2 FNYEAQ. The sample is drawn from a study of cytomegalovirus exposure and HLA in healthy donors. The study, taken as a whole, reports: Reports credit the classifier with highly specific, highly sensitive diagnosis of cytomegalovirus status. In a later analysis, compared with equally common non-associated chains, HLA-associated beta chains were more expanded. The study carried out a later analysis of TCR beta sequences. It associated approximately 16,000 of them with specific HLA alleles at a false discovery rate of 0.05.

PCR employed 60 Vbeta and 13 Jbeta primers. Per the original data handling: Approximately 9.9 million shared chains were among the approximately 87 million unique TCR beta chains that a later analysis counted. Clones were sequenced by immunoSEQ multiplex PCR, and TCRdb holds only the in-frame ones, with some missing. V and J calls and clone size follow that table, whereas D and trimming were derived from the DNA. The repertoire holds about 160,000 clones, 65% to 85% seen once, with 6% to 7.5% in the top ten. The sample comprised PBMCs. This chain uses TRBV7-6 with TRBJ2-7; 7 nucleotides match TRBD1. The TCR originated in a man aged 40-49 years in good health and CMV-seropositive. The CDR3 is CASSLGGDRYEQYF. The CDR3, as DNA: TGTGCCAGCAGCTTAGGAGGGGACAGATACGAGCAGTACTTC.